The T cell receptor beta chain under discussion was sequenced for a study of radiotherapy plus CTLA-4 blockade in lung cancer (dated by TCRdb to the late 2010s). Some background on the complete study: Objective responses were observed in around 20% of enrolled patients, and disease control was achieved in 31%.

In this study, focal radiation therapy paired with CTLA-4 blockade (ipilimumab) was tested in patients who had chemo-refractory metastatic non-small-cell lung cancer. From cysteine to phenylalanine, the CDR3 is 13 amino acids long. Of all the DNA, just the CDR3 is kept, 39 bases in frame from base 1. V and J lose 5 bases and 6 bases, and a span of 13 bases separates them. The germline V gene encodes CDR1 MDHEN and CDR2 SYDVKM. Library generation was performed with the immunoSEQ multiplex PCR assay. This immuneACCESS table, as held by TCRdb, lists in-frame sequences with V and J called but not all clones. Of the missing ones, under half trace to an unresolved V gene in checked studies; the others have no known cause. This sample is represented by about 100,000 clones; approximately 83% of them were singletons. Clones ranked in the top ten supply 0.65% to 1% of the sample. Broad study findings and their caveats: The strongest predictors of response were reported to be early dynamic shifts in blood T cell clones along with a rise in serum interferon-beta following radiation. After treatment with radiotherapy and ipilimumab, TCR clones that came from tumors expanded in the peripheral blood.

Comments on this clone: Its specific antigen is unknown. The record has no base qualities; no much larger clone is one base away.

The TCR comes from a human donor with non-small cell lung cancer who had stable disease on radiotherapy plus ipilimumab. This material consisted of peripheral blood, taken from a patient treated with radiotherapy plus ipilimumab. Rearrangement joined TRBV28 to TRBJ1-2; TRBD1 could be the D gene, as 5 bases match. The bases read TGTGCCAGCAGTCCAATAAGACAGCATGGCTACACCTTC. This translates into CASSPIRQHGYTF.